This passage covers 20 T cell receptor beta chains from one sample sequenced in a study of identifying expanded T cells in peripheral blood. Sequenced by immunoSEQ multiplex PCR; TCRdb stores in-frame clones only, minus some. The data hold under 120,000 clones, with about 89% observed a single time. The sequenced sample was blood. The origin of the receptors is a person aged 18-69 years in good health.

The rearrangement uses TRBV6-5 and TRBJ1-5; no reliable D call. The CDR3 spans 16 residues. The V gene lost 0 bases and the J gene lost 0 bases, with 9 bases spanning the gap. Germline V gives CDR1 MNHEY, CDR2 SVGAGI. Written as DNA, the CDR3 is TGTGCCAGCAGTTACTCGAGGCCTTATAGCAATCAGCCCCAGCATTTT. Translated, it gives CASSYSRPYSNQPQHF.

This clone was seen a single time. This rearrangement joins TRBV6-5 to TRBJ2-7; the D is unclear. The CDR3 loop spans 14 amino acids. With 4 bases removed from V and 4 bases from J, the gap between germline ends came to 14 bases. Germline-derived CDR1 and CDR2 are MNHEY and SVGAGI. The CDR3 coding sequence is TGTGCCAGCAGTTCCTACGGGTCAACGTACGAGCAGTACTTC. Protein sequence: CASSSYGSTYEQYF.

This chain joins TRBV28 and TRBJ1-4; D remains unclear. The CDR3 is 13 amino acids. Trimming removed 6 bases at V and 5 bases at J, with 10 bases between. Germline CDR1 is MDHEN and CDR2 is SYDVKM. CDR3 protein: CASSPNLNEKLFF. The CDR3 nucleotides are TGTGCCAGCAGCCCCAACTTGAATGAAAAACTGTTTTTT.

This clone was observed once. V gene TRBV11-2 combines with J gene TRBJ2-7; D gene uncertain. The V end lost 9 bases, the J end lost 0 bases, and 12 bases lay between the germline ends. CDR1 and CDR2 from the germline V gene are SGHAT and FQNNGV. The CDR3 is 13 amino acids. The CDR3 DNA sequence: TGTGCCAGTACACAAACTTTCTCCTACGAGCAGTACTTC. Translating gives CASTQTFSYEQYF.

A remark on this clone: This CDR3 is also generated by other DNA sequences in the sample. The genes are TRBV5-4 and TRBJ1-2; D remains unclear. The CDR3 has 11 residues. Germline CDR1 and CDR2: SGHNT and YYREEE (reference sequence). V was clipped by 2 bases and J by 8 bases, with 7 bases between them. The CDR3 DNA is TGTGCCAGCAGCTTAGGAGCGGGCTACACCTTC. Its protein product is CASSLGAGYTF. Complete variable domain (other parts from reference TRBV5-4 and TRBJ1-2): ETGVTQSPTHLIKTRGQQVTLRCSSQSGHNTVSWYQQALGQGPQFIFQYYREEENGRGNFPPRFSGLQFPNYSSELNVNALELDDSALYLCASSLGAGYTFGSGTRLTVV.

Only a few counts were recorded for this clone. The chain employs TRBV4-2 and TRBJ2-3; D unresolved. Germline V gene lookup returns CDR1 LGHNA and CDR2 YNFKEQ. V was pared by 1 base and J by 2 bases, with 13 bases between. This CDR3 has 16 residues. The CDR3 loop reads CASSQARGLNTDTQYF. The CDR3 nucleotides are TGTGCCAGCAGCCAAGCTAGAGGCCTTAACACAGATACGCAGTATTTT.

The V call is TRBV7-6, the J call TRBJ1-4; TRBD1 agrees at 7 bases. Germline-derived CDR1 and CDR2 are SGHVS and FNYEAQ. This CDR3 has 17 residues. V was clipped by 5 bases and J by 4 bases; unmatched bases: 13. CDR3 sequence reads: CASSPKGRQGVNEKLFF. CDR3 nucleotides: TGTGCCAGCAGCCCAAAGGGGCGACAGGGTGTTAATGAAAAACTGTTTTTT.

The V gene is TRBV10-3, the J gene TRBJ2-3, with 10 positions matching TRBD1. V lost 7 bases, J lost 3 bases, and 4 bases stayed unmatched. CDR1 and CDR2 from the germline V gene are ENHRY and SYGVKD. The CDR3 spans 14 residues. DNA for the CDR3: TGTGCCATCAAGGGACAGGGGAGTACAGATACGCAGTATTTT. This sequence encodes CAIKGQGSTDTQYF.

The chain combines TRBV28 with TRBJ2-7; 9 nucleotides agree with TRBD1. V lost 3 bases to trimming and J lost 7 bases; unmatched junction nucleotides: 7. Germline CDR1 is MDHEN and CDR2 is SYDVKM. This CDR3 has 14 amino acids. In DNA, the CDR3 is TGTGCCAGCAGTTTGGATACAGGGGGCGAGGAGCAGTACTTC. This gives the protein CASSLDTGGEEQYF.

This sequence joins TRBV7-2 and TRBJ2-2; 11 bases are shared with TRBD2. V was pared by 6 bases and J by 2 bases, with 5 bases of the junction left unmatched. In germline, CDR1 is SGHTA, CDR2 FQGNSA. The length of the CDR3 is 16 residues. The CDR3 DNA is TGTGCCAGCAGGTCGGGACTAGCGGTAAACACCGGGGAGCTGTTTTTT. This sequence encodes CASRSGLAVNTGELFF.

This clone was seen a single time. V gene TRBV6-5 combines with J gene TRBJ1-3, with 7 nucleotides matching TRBD1. CDR1 is MNHEY and CDR2 is SVGAGI in the germline V gene. Trimming removed 2 bases from V and 0 bases from J; junction bases left unmatched: 1. The length of the CDR3 is 15 residues. The chain's CDR3 is CASSYGQDSGNTIYF. The CDR3 coding sequence is TGTGCCAGCAGTTACGGACAGGACTCTGGAAACACCATATATTTT.

The chain combines TRBV5-8 with TRBJ2-5; D remains unclear. Per the germline V gene, CDR1 is SGHTS and CDR2 is YDEGEE. V shed 0 bases and J shed 5 bases, with 8 bases lying between them. The CDR3 spans 13 residues. CDR3 DNA sequence: TGTGCCAGCAGCTTGGGGCAGTTTGAGACCCAGTACTTC. Its translation is CASSLGQFETQYF. The whole variable domain, filled in from reference TRBV5-8 and TRBJ2-5, reads EAGVTQSPTHLIKTRGQQATLRCSPISGHTSVYWYQQALGLGLQFLLWYDEGEERNRGNFPPRFSGRQFPNYSSELNVNALELEDSALYLCASSLGQFETQYFGPGTRLLVL.

V gene TRBV18 combines with J gene TRBJ2-5; TRBD1 agrees at 9 bases. Germline CDR1 and CDR2: KGHSH and LQKENI. Germline trimming cut 4 bases from V and 3 bases from J; bases unmatched to any gene: 3. This CDR3 spans 14 amino acids. CDR3 coding DNA: TGTGCCAGCTCACACTGGACAGGGGAAGAGACCCAGTACTTC. The encoded protein is CASSHWTGEETQYF.

The table lists this clone with a count of one. V and J are TRBV29-1 and TRBJ2-7; D uncertain. This CDR3 comprises 10 residues. V was shortened by 4 bases and J by 7 bases, with 8 bases between the two germline ends. Germline CDR1 and CDR2: SQVTM and ANQGSEA. The CDR3 loop is CSVADTEQYF. CDR3 nucleotide sequence: TGCAGCGTTGCCGACACTGAGCAGTACTTC.

The chain carries TRBV25-1 and TRBJ2-6, with TRBD1 matching over 9 bases. The trim removed 3 bases at V and 8 bases at J, leaving 2 bases unmatched. Per the germline V gene, CDR1 is MGHDK and CDR2 is SYGVNS. This CDR3 contains 14 residues. The CDR3 sequence: CASSDDRGSNVLTF. The CDR3 nucleotides are TGTGCCAGCAGTGACGACAGGGGGTCCAACGTCCTGACTTTC.

The gene calls are TRBV7-9 and TRBJ1-5; no definite D call. CDR1 is SEHNR, CDR2 FQNEAQ, per germline (reference sequence). The ends were cut back, 1 base at V and 1 base at J, with 8 bases in the middle. This CDR3 has 15 amino acids. CDR3 sequence: CASSLETESNQPQHF. The CDR3 region has the DNA TGTGCCAGCAGCTTAGAGACCGAGAGCAATCAGCCCCAGCATTTT.

The chain links TRBV20-1 to TRBJ2-7; unclear D gene. The CDR3 extends over 11 amino acids. Per the germline V gene, CDR1 is DFQATT and CDR2 is SNEGSKA (reference sequence). V lost 6 bases and J 4 bases, leaving 10 bases between the germline ends. CDR3 loop: CSAPRRYEQYF. The DNA of the CDR3 is TGCAGTGCCCCTAGGCGGTACGAGCAGTACTTC.

This clone was counted many times. V is TRBV18 and J is TRBJ2-7; 8 bases are shared with TRBD2. CDR1 and CDR2 from the germline V gene are KGHSH and LQKENI. The ends lost 0 bases at V and 2 bases at J; junction bases unmatched: 3. The CDR3 has 15 residues. DNA for the CDR3: TGTGCCAGCTCACCACCAGCGGGGGCCGCCTACGAGCAGTACTTC. Protein: CASSPPAGAAYEQYF.

This sequence joins TRBV18 and TRBJ2-5; D is perhaps TRBD1 (5 bases). V was clipped by 3 bases and J by 2 bases, with 13 bases between them. Germline V gene lookup returns CDR1 KGHSH and CDR2 LQKENI. This CDR3 contains 15 residues. CDR3 nucleotides: TGTGCCAGCTCACCTAGATCTAACAGGCAAGAGACCCAGTACTTC. It is translated as CASSPRSNRQETQYF. Full variable domain (missing parts from reference TRBV18 and TRBJ2-5): NAGVMQNPRHLVRRRGQEARLRCSPMKGHSHVYWYRQLPEEGLKFMVYLQKENIIDESGMPKERFSAEFPKEGPSILRIQQVVRGDSAAYFCASSPRSNRQETQYFGPGTRLLVL.

The chain links TRBV19 to TRBJ1-1, with a tentative D call TRBD1 (6 bases). The CDR3 contains 15 residues. The V gene lost 0 bases and the J gene lost 3 bases, with 11 bases spanning the gap. From germline, CDR1 is LNHDA and CDR2 SQIVND (reference sequence). This CDR3 is CASSIDAGADTEAFF. Here the CDR3 DNA reads TGTGCCAGTAGTATAGATGCAGGGGCAGACACTGAAGCTTTCTTT. Full variable domain (outside the CDR3, taken from reference TRBV19 and TRBJ1-1): DGGITQSPKYLFRKEGQNVTLSCEQNLNHDAMYWYRQDPGQGLRLIYYSQIVNDFQKGDIAEGYSVSREKKESFPLTVTSAQKNPTAFYLCASSIDAGADTEAFFGQGTRLTVV.